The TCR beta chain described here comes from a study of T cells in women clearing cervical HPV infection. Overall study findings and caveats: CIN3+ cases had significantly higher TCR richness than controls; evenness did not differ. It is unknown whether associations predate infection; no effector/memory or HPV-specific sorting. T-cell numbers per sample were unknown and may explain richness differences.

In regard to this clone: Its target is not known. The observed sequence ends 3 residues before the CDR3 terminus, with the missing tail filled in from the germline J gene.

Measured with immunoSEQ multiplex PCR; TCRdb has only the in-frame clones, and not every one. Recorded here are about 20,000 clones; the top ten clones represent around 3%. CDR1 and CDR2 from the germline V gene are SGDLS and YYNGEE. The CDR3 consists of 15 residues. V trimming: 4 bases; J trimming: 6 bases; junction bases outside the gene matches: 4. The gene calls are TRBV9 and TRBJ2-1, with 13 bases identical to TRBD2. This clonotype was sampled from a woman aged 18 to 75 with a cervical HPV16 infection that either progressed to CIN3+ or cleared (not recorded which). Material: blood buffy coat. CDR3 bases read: TGTGCCAGCAGCCCCCGGACTAGCGGGAGCAATGAG. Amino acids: CASSPRTSGSNE. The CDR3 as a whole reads CASSPRTSGSNEQFF. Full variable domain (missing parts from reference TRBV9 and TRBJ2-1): DSGVTQTPKHLITATGQRVTLRCSPRSGDLSVYWYQQSLDQGLQFLIQYYNGEERAKGNILERFSAQQFPDLHSELNLSSLELGDSALYFCASSPRTSGSNEQFFGPGTRLTVL.